The 16 T cell receptor beta chains listed next were all sequenced from one sample in a study of T cells in Graves' hyperthyroidism and ophthalmopathy. There were TCR beta CDR3 regions amplified from RNA transcripts. HTBI primers were the set used in a first-round RT-PCR of the TCR CDR3. MiXCR was run by TCRdb on the multiplex PCR reads, yielding one entry per CDR3 protein. The sample has about 640,000 distinct CDR3 sequences, approximately 15% seen once. The sequencing sample was made of blood. The receptors shown here come from a woman aged 45-65 years with Graves' ophthalmopathy.

The chain carries TRBV4-3 and TRBJ1-2; weak D call: TRBD1 (6 bases). The germline V and J ends were trimmed by 0 bases and 8 bases, with 16 bases remaining between them. Germline V gene lookup returns CDR1 LGHNA and CDR2 YSLEER. The CDR3 totals 15 residues. In DNA form, the CDR3 reads TGCGCCAGCAGCCAAGATCCGGTAAGGACAGACGGCTACACCTTC. It codes for CASSQDPVRTDGYTF.

This clonotype was picked up many times. The chain joins TRBV5-4 to TRBJ2-7; no clear D gene. Trimming removed 4 bases at V and 6 bases at J, with 8 bases between. CDR3 size: 11 residues. The V gene's germline CDR1 is SGHNT and CDR2 YYREEE (reference sequence). This CDR3 reads CASSLWGEQYF. In DNA, the CDR3 is TGTGCCAGCAGCCTATGGGGCGAGCAGTACTTC.

This clonotype was seen many times. The rearrangement uses TRBV12-3 or TRBV12-4 and TRBJ2-3; tentative D call: TRBD1 (7 bases). This CDR3 spans 12 amino acids. The V gene lost 6 bases and the J gene lost 8 bases, with 12 bases spanning the gap. CDR3 region: CASSYRGGTQYF. Here the CDR3 DNA reads TGTGCCAGCAGCTACAGGGGAGGTACGCAGTATTTT.

This chain uses TRBV5-1 with TRBJ2-7; weak D call: TRBD2 (6 bases). CDR1 is SGHRS, CDR2 YFSETQ, per germline. The CDR3 totals 21 residues. V lost 4 bases and J lost 0, with 32 bases in between. CDR3 DNA: TGCGCCAGCAGCGAAGACACCCGGGAGACCGGTTCGGGCTTCCTCTCCTACGAGCAGTACTTC. Translating gives CASSEDTRETGSGFLSYEQYF.

V gene TRBV12-3 or TRBV12-4 combines with J gene TRBJ1-5; D ambiguous. Trimming stripped 3 bases from V and 3 bases from J, with 9 bases between. This CDR3 comprises 14 residues. For the CDR3, the DNA is TGTGCCAGCAGTTTCTGGCAGACCAATCAGCCCCAGCATTTT. Encoded protein: CASSFWQTNQPQHF.

This clonotype showed up many times. V and J are TRBV18 and TRBJ2-3; tentatively, D is TRBD1 (5 bases). In germline, CDR1 is KGHSH, CDR2 LQKENI. This CDR3 contains 12 residues. Trimming removed 4 bases at V and 14 bases at J, with 16 bases between. The DNA of the CDR3 is TGTGCCAGCTCACGCCAGGGCATGGAGCCGTATTTT. It is translated as CASSRQGMEPYF.

This clonotype showed up just a few times. The gene calls are TRBV4-3 and TRBJ2-3; 11 nucleotides line up with TRBD2. J gave up 2 bases and V 2 bases, and 3 bases lay outside the gene matches. CDR1 and CDR2 (germline): LGHNA, YSLEER. The length of the CDR3 is 16 residues. The CDR3 DNA sequence: TGCGCCAGCAGCCAAACTAGCGGGGGACTCACAGATACGCAGTATTTT. Encoded protein: CASSQTSGGLTDTQYF.

This clonotype has only a few counts. The V call is TRBV20-1, the J call TRBJ2-1, with 13 bases fitting TRBD2. This CDR3 is built from 17 residues. V gave up 0 bases and J gave up 8 bases; unmatched junction bases: 10. Per the germline V gene, CDR1 is DFQATT and CDR2 is SNEGSKA (reference sequence). As DNA, the CDR3 is TGCAGTGCTAGAGATCGGTGGGGGACTAGCGGGAAGGATGAGCAGTTCTTC. Its translation is CSARDRWGTSGKDEQFF.

This clonotype was seen at least ten times. The J gene is TRBJ2-1, the V gene TRBV5-1, with D hard to call. Trimming took off 0 bases at V and 9 bases at J, with 4 bases between the two ends. Looked up from germline, CDR1 is SGHRS and CDR2 is YFSETQ. The CDR3 loop spans 11 amino acids. CDR3 residues: CASSLDSEQFF. In nucleotides, the CDR3 is TGCGCCAGCAGCTTGGACTCTGAGCAGTTCTTC.

This clonotype came up many times. The CDR3 region is CASSYVAGLTDTQYF. Here the CDR3 DNA reads TGTGCCAGCAGTTACGTAGCGGGCCTCACAGATACGCAGTATTTT. The chain carries TRBV6-5 and TRBJ2-3; 7 bases line up with TRBD2. J lost 2 bases, V lost 2 bases, and 4 bases had no gene match. Per germline, CDR1 MNHEY and CDR2 SVGAGI. The CDR3 length is 15 residues.

This clonotype was recorded at least ten times. The chain couples TRBV11-1 to TRBJ2-7; D is possibly TRBD2 (6 bases). The germline V gene encodes CDR1 SGHAT and CDR2 FQDESV (reference sequence). The CDR3 has 15 amino acids. V shed 3 bases and J shed 2 bases, with 14 bases lying between them. The CDR3 is CASSLRLALPYEQYF. The DNA of the CDR3 is TGTGCCAGCAGCTTGCGGCTAGCGCTCCCCTACGAGCAGTACTTC.

The DNA for the CDR3 is TGTGCCAGCAGCCAAGACTTTCGTCAAGAGACCCAGTACTTC. Residues: CASSQDFRQETQYF. The chain has TRBV3-1 and TRBJ2-5; D gene ambiguous. Germline-derived CDR1 and CDR2 are LGHDT and YNNKEL (reference sequence). The CDR3 runs 14 residues. V gave up 0 bases and J gave up 2 bases, with 7 bases separating them.

As concerns this clonotype: A read error is possible here, since a much larger clone lies one base away. The genes are TRBV28 and TRBJ2-1; D gene unclear. Germline assignment: CDR1 MDHEN and CDR2 SYDVKM. CDR3 length: 13 amino acids. V lost 3 bases, J lost 12 bases, and 15 bases lay in between. The CDR3 DNA reads TGTGCCAGCAGTTTGTTAATAACTGGCGGGCAGTTCTTC. Its translation is CASSLLITGGQFF.

This clonotype was observed a few times. The chain couples TRBV9 to TRBJ2-3; D unclear. The CDR3 runs to 15 residues. CDR1 is SGDLS, CDR2 YYNGEE, per germline. V shed 3 bases and J shed 0 bases, with 11 bases lying between them. Here the CDR3 reads CASSASWSSTDTQYF. CDR3 DNA sequence: TGTGCCAGCAGCGCCTCCTGGTCGAGCACAGATACGCAGTATTTT.

This clonotype was found many times. V usage is TRBV30 and J usage is TRBJ1-1; 8 bases are a match to TRBD1. The junction had 10 bases not matched to a gene; V was cut back by 5 bases and J by 5 bases. The CDR3 consists of 14 residues. Germline values: CDR1 GTSNPN, CDR2 SVGIG (reference sequence). The CDR3 loop is CAWDRGRGGTEAFF. DNA of the CDR3: TGTGCCTGGGACAGGGGAAGAGGGGGTACTGAAGCTTTCTTT.

A word on this clonotype: A much more abundant neighbour one base away suggests this may be a read error. V usage is TRBV12-3 or TRBV12-4 and J usage is TRBJ2-7; no definite D call. The CDR3 runs 14 residues. Trimming removed 3 bases at V and 3 bases at J, with 12 bases between. CDR3 region: CASSFIGPGYEQYF. The CDR3 nucleotides are TGTGCCAGCAGTTTCATCGGACCGGGCTACGAGCAGTACTTC.